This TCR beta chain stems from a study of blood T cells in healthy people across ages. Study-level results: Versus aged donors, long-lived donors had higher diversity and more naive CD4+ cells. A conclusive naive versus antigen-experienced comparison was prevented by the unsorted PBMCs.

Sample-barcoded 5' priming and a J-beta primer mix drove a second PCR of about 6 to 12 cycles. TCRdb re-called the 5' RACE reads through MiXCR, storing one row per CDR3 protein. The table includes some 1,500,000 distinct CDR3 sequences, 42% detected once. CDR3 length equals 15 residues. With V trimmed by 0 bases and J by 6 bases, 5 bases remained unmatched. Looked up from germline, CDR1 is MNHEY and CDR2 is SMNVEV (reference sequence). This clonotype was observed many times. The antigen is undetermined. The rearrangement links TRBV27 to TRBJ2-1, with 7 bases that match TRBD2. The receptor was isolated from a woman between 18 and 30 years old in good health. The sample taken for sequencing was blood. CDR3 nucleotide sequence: TGTGCCAGCAGTTTATCTGGCGGGAGCGGCAATGAGCAGTTCTTC. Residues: CASSLSGGSGNEQFF.